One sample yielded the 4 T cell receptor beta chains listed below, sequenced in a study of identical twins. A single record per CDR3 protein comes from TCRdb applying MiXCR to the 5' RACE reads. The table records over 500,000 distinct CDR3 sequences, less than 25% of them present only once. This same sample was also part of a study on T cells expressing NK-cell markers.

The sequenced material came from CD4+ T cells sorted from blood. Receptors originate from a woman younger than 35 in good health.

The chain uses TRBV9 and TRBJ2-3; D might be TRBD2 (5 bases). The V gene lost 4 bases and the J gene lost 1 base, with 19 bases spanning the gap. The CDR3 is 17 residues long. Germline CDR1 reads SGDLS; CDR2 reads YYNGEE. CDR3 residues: CASSPRTIARGTDTQYF. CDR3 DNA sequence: TGTGCCAGCAGCCCCCGGACGATCGCGCGGGGCACAGATACGCAGTATTTT.

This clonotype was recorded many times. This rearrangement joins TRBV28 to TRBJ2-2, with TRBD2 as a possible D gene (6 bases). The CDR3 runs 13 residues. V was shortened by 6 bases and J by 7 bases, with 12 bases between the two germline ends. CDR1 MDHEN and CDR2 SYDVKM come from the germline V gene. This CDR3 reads CASSLRGGGELFF. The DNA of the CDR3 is TGTGCCAGCAGCCTCCGGGGAGGCGGGGAGCTGTTTTTT.

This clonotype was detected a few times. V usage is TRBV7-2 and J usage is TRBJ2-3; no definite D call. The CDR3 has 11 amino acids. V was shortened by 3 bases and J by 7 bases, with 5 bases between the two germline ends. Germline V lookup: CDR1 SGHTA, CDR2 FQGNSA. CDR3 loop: CASSLSNTQYF. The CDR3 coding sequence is TGTGCCAGCAGCTTGTCAAATACGCAGTATTTT.

The CDR3 region is CASSLTSGGNEQFF. The DNA for the CDR3 is TGTGCCAGCAGCTTAACTAGCGGGGGCAATGAGCAGTTCTTC. The rearrangement uses TRBV7-9 and TRBJ2-1, with 11 bases identical to TRBD2. The V gene's germline CDR1 is SEHNR and CDR2 FQNEAQ (reference sequence). The CDR3 sequence is 14 residues long. Losses at the gene ends were 2 bases for V and 6 bases for J; bases not matched to a gene: 0.